A single sample gave rise to the 21 T cell receptor beta chains below, sequenced in a study of cytomegalovirus exposure and HLA in healthy donors (dated by TCRdb to about 2017). Libraries were prepared through the immunoSEQ multiplex PCR assay. The table was pulled from immuneACCESS by TCRdb, which kept in-frame rearrangements only. Such tables lose some clones; where checked, under half of the loss comes from unresolved V genes, and the rest has no known cause. The sample profile shows approximately 120,000 clones; approximately 92% of them were found once. Together, the top ten hold approximately 1.1% of the sample. Sequencing was done on a sample of PBMCs. Source of these receptors: a woman under 30 in good health and CMV-seronegative.

The CDR3 here is CASRGQGISYEQYF. DNA for the CDR3: TGCGCCAGCAGGGGACAGGGAATCTCCTACGAGCAGTACTTC. The genes are TRBV10-2 and TRBJ2-7, with 9 nucleotides matching TRBD1. J lost 0 bases, V lost 6 bases, and 3 bases had no gene match. Looked up from germline, CDR1 is WSHSY and CDR2 is SAAADI. This CDR3 has 14 residues.

The V gene is TRBV5-1, the J gene TRBJ1-5, with 9 bases matching TRBD1. V shed 2 bases and J 6 bases; nucleotides not matched to a gene: 6. CDR3 length: 15 residues. The germline CDR1 and CDR2 sequences are SGHRS and YFSETQ. The chain's CDR3 is CASSLTGGEGQPQHF. For the CDR3, the DNA is TGCGCCAGCAGCTTAACAGGGGGCGAGGGTCAGCCCCAGCATTTT.

The chain links TRBV27 to TRBJ2-7, with 7 bases fitting TRBD1. The ends lost 6 bases at V and 3 bases at J; junction bases unmatched: 5. Looked up from germline, CDR1 is MNHEY and CDR2 is SMNVEV (reference sequence). This CDR3 comprises 13 residues. The CDR3 region has the DNA TGTGCCAGCAGGGGGGCAGGGGGCTACGAGCAGTACTTC. Translated: CASRGAGGYEQYF.

The chain has TRBV27 and TRBJ2-1; D perhaps matches TRBD2 (7 bases). The CDR3 sequence is 15 residues long. Germline-derived CDR1 and CDR2 are MNHEY and SMNVEV (reference sequence). Trimming took off 4 bases at V and 4 bases at J, with 14 bases between the two ends. CDR3 in DNA: TGTGCCAGCAGTTCCTATGCGGGGGCTTACAATGAGCAGTTCTTC. This sequence encodes CASSSYAGAYNEQFF.

The chain links TRBV7-9 to TRBJ1-1, with a possible D match to TRBD1 (6 bases). Trimming shortened V by 5 bases and J by 11 bases, and 21 bases separated the two germline ends. The CDR3 sequence is 14 residues long. The germline CDR1 and CDR2 sequences are SEHNR and FQNEAQ (reference sequence). In DNA, the CDR3 is TGTGCCAGCAGCGGTAGTCCCGGGACAAATGACGCTTTCTTT. It codes for CASSGSPGTNDAFF.

This chain connects TRBV5-4 to TRBJ2-6; TRBD2 is a possible D gene (7 bases). Trimming pared 4 bases from V and 3 bases from J, leaving 11 bases between. The CDR3 length is 15 residues. Germline-derived CDR1 and CDR2 are SGHNT and YYREEE (reference sequence). CDR3 DNA sequence: TGTGCCAGCAGCCTCGGGGGGCTTGGGGCCAACGTCCTGACTTTC. Amino acid sequence: CASSLGGLGANVLTF.

The chain joins TRBV15 to TRBJ1-3; D possibly corresponds to TRBD1 (6 bases). CDR3 length equals 14 residues. The V gene lost 4 bases and the J gene lost 2 bases, with 9 bases spanning the gap. Germline V CDR1 and CDR2: LNHNV, YYDKDF (reference sequence). CDR3 sequence reads: CATSTGGPGNTIYF. CDR3 nucleotides: TGTGCCACCAGCACCGGGGGGCCTGGAAACACCATATATTTT.

J is TRBJ2-7 and V is TRBV28; either TRBD1 or TRBD2 may supply D (5 bases each). From germline, CDR1 is MDHEN and CDR2 SYDVKM. The CDR3 contains 14 residues. Trimming took off 4 bases at V and 7 bases at J, with 17 bases between the two ends. The CDR3, as DNA: TGTGCCAGCAGTTCGGGGACCCTAACGGGGGAGCAGTACGTC. This encodes CASSSGTLTGEQYV.

This rearrangement joins TRBV19 to TRBJ1-2; D might be TRBD1 (6 bases). In germline, CDR1 is LNHDA, CDR2 SQIVND (reference sequence). This CDR3 contains 15 residues. V lost 2 bases and J 0 bases, leaving 10 bases between the germline ends. The CDR3 region is CASSIHTGSNYGYTF. The CDR3 region has the DNA TGTGCCAGTAGTATACATACAGGGTCTAACTATGGCTACACCTTC.

The chain combines TRBV28 with TRBJ2-7, with 10 bases lining up with TRBD2. The CDR3 totals 15 residues. V shed 6 bases, J shed 3 bases, and the junction held 8 bases outside the gene matches. CDR1 and CDR2 (germline): MDHEN, SYDVKM. The DNA of the CDR3 is TGTGCCAGCAGCCCGCCTAGCGGGAGCGTCTACGAGCAGTACTTC. Protein sequence: CASSPPSGSVYEQYF.

The chain joins TRBV5-1 to TRBJ1-1, with 9 bases that match TRBD1. The V segment lost 1 base and the J segment 10 bases; nucleotides outside the gene matches: 11. CDR1 and CDR2 (germline): SGHRS, YFSETQ. CDR3 length: 15 residues. The CDR3 DNA follows: TGCGCCAGCAGCTTGCTTACGGGACAGGGATTAAGAGCTTTCTTT. Its protein is CASSLLTGQGLRAFF.

V gene TRBV7-6 combines with J gene TRBJ1-6, with 10 bases fitting TRBD1. There are 14 residues in the CDR3. CDR1 and CDR2 from the germline V gene are SGHVS and FNYEAQ. V lost 6 bases and J lost 9; bases outside the gene matches: 5. CDR3: CASSIDRGRSPLHF. CDR3 in DNA: TGTGCCAGCAGTATCGACAGGGGGCGTTCACCCCTCCACTTT. Supplemented by reference TRBV7-6 and TRBJ1-6, the full variable domain reads GAGVSQSPRYKVTKRGQDVALRCDPISGHVSLYWYRQALGQGPEFLTYFNYEAQQDKSGLPNDRFSAERPEGSISTLTIQRTEQRDSAMYRCASSIDRGRSPLHFGNGTRLTVT.

This clone was recorded once. The chain uses TRBV6-1 and TRBJ2-2; D unresolved. The CDR3 sequence is 14 residues long. The germline gives CDR1 MNHNS, CDR2 SASEGT. Trimming took 7 bases from V and 0 from J, leaving 9 bases between them. For the CDR3, the DNA is TGTGCCAGCACGTACGACACGAACACCGGGGAGCTGTTTTTT. This encodes CASTYDTNTGELFF.

This sequence joins TRBV7-9 and TRBJ1-2; D ambiguous. The CDR3 is 13 amino acids. Trimming pared 5 bases from V and 2 bases from J, leaving 9 bases between. Germline loops: CDR1 SEHNR, CDR2 FQNEAQ (reference sequence). The CDR3 sequence is CASSPTGNYGYTF. CDR3 sequence (DNA): TGTGCCAGCAGCCCGACCGGGAACTATGGCTACACCTTC.

In its sample, this clone was seen a few times. The V call is TRBV5-1, the J call TRBJ2-1; D ambiguous. The CDR3 length is 13 residues. V was shortened by 3 bases and J by 5 bases, with 9 bases between the two germline ends. The V gene's germline CDR1 is SGHRS and CDR2 YFSETQ. CDR3 sequence (DNA): TGCGCCAGCAGCTATAATAACAACAATGAGCAGTTCTTC. It encodes CASSYNNNNEQFF.

The genes are TRBV7-2 and TRBJ2-7, with 8 bases that match TRBD1. Looked up from germline, CDR1 is SGHTA and CDR2 is FQGNSA. The junction had 12 bases not matched to a gene; V was cut back by 6 bases and J by 5 bases. CDR3 length: 15 amino acids. This chain's CDR3 is CASSLKQGVVDEQYF. The CDR3 DNA reads as TGTGCCAGCAGTCTGAAACAGGGGGTCGTGGACGAGCAGTACTTC.

The chain links TRBV28 to TRBJ2-7; D not certain. This CDR3 spans 13 amino acids. Germline lookup yields CDR1 MDHEN and CDR2 SYDVKM. Deletions cut 6 bases from V and 4 bases from J, with 13 bases between. CDR3 nucleotides: TGTGCCAGCAGCCACCCTCTCCTATACGAGCAGTACTTC. This translates into CASSHPLLYEQYF.

V usage is TRBV2 and J usage is TRBJ2-5; 8 bases are a match to TRBD1. This CDR3 has 14 residues. The ends lost 3 bases at V and 5 bases at J; junction bases unmatched: 5. Germline V gene data show CDR1 as SNHLY and CDR2 as FYNNEI. The CDR3 nucleotides read TGTGCCAGCAGTGACGGACAGGGTGGCGAGACCCAGTACTTC. Translating it yields CASSDGQGGETQYF.

CDR3 in DNA: TGTGCCAGCAGCTTAGATTCCCAGGGCGAGCAGTACGTC. Translation gives CASSLDSQGEQYV. This chain connects TRBV11-3 to TRBJ2-7, with D tentatively TRBD1 (5 bases). V was shortened by 0 bases and J by 6 bases, with 9 bases between the two germline ends. Germline V gene sequence: CDR1 SGHNT, CDR2 YENEEA. This CDR3 contains 13 residues.

This clone was detected once. The J gene is TRBJ1-1, the V gene TRBV10-3, with no clear D. There are 12 residues in the CDR3. The V end was cut by 0 bases, the J end by 10 bases, with 9 bases between. In germline, CDR1 is ENHRY, CDR2 SYGVKD. CDR3 sequence: CAISESERGAFF. Written as DNA, the CDR3 is TGTGCCATCAGTGAGTCGGAGCGCGGAGCTTTCTTT.

The chain joins TRBV15 to TRBJ2-1, with 7 bases matching TRBD2. Germline-derived CDR1 and CDR2 are LNHNV and YYDKDF (reference sequence). CDR3 length equals 17 residues. V lost 2 bases and J lost 7; bases outside the gene matches: 14. CDR3 region: CATSRPSEASGKNEQFF. The CDR3 DNA follows: TGTGCCACCAGCAGACCCTCAGAGGCTAGCGGCAAGAATGAGCAGTTCTTC.